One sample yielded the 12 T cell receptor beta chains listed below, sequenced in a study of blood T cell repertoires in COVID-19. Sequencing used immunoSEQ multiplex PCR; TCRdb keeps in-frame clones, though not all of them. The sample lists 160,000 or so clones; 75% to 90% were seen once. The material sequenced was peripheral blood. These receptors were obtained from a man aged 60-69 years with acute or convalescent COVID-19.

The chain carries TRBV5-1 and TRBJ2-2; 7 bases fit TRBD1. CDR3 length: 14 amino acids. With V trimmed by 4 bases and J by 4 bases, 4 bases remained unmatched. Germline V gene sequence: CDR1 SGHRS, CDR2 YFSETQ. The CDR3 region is CASSVDRATGELFF. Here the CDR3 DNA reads TGCGCCAGCAGCGTTGACAGGGCCACCGGGGAGCTGTTTTTT.

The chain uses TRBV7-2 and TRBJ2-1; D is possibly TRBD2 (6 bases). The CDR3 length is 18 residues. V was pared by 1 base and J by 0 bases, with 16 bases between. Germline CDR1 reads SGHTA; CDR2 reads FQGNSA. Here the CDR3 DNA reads TGTGCCAGCAGCTTAGGGGCGGGACGTACCGGCTCCTACAATGAGCAGTTCTTC. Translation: CASSLGAGRTGSYNEQFF.

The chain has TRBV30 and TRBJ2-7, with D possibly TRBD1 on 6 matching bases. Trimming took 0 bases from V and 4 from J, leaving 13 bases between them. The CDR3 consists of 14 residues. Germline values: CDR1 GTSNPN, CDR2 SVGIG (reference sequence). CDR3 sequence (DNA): TGTGCCTGGAGTGTACTGGAACAGGGTTACGAGCAGTACTTC. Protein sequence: CAWSVLEQGYEQYF.

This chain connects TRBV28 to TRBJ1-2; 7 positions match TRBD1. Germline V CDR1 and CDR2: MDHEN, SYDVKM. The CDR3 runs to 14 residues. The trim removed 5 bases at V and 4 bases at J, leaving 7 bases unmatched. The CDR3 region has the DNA TGTGCCAGCAGTATGGACAGGCCCCCCTATGGCTACACCTTC. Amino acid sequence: CASSMDRPPYGYTF.

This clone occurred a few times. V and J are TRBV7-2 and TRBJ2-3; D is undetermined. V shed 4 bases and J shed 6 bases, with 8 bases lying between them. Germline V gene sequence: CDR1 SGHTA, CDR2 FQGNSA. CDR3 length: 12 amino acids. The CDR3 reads CASSSTVDTQYF. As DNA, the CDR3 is TGTGCCAGCAGCTCAACGGTGGATACGCAGTATTTT.

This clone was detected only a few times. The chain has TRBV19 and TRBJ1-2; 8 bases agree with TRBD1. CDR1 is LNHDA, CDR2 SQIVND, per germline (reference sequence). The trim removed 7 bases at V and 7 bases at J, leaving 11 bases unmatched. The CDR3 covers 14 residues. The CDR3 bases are TGTGCCAGTAATCAGGACAGGGATAGGGGTGGCTACACCTTC. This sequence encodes CASNQDRDRGGYTF. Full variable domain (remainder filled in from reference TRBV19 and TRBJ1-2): DGGITQSPKYLFRKEGQNVTLSCEQNLNHDAMYWYRQDPGQGLRLIYYSQIVNDFQKGDIAEGYSVSREKKESFPLTVTSAQKNPTAFYLCASNQDRDRGGYTFGSGTRLTVV.

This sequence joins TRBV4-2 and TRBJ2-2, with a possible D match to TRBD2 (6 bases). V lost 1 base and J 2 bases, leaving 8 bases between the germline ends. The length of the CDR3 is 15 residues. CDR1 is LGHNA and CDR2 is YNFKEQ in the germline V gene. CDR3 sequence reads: CASSQVGTNTGELFF. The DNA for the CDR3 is TGTGCCAGCAGCCAAGTTGGGACTAACACCGGGGAGCTGTTTTTT.

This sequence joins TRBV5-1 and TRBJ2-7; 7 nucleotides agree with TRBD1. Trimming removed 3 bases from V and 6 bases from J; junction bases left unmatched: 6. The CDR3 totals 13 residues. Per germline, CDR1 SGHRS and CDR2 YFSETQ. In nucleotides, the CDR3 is TGCGCCAGCAGCTCCCAAGACAGGGCCGAGCAGTACTTC. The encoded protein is CASSSQDRAEQYF.

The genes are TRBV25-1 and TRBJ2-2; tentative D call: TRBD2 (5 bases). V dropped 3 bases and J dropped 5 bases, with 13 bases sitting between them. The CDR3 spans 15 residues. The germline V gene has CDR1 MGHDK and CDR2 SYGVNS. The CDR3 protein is CASSESGVRTGELFF. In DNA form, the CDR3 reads TGTGCCAGCAGTGAGAGCGGTGTGAGGACCGGGGAGCTGTTTTTT.

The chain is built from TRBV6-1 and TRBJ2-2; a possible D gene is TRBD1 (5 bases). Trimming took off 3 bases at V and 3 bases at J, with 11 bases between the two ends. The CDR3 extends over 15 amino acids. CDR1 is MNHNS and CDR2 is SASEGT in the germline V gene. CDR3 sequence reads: CASSEPGKDTGELFF. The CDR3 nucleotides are TGTGCCAGCAGTGAGCCAGGGAAGGACACCGGGGAGCTGTTTTTT.

The CDR3 DNA reads TGTGCCATCAGTGACCCCGTGGCAGCGAACACCGGGGAGCTGTTTTTT. Amino acids: CAISDPVAANTGELFF. This chain connects TRBV10-3 to TRBJ2-2, with unresolved D. Germline CDR1 is ENHRY and CDR2 is SYGVKD. The V gene lost 3 bases and the J gene lost 0 bases, with 11 bases spanning the gap. CDR3 length equals 16 residues.

DNA of the CDR3: TGCGCCAGCAGCTTGGTAGCGGGGGGACGAAACACAGATACGCAGTATTTT. Translating it yields CASSLVAGGRNTDTQYF. The chain links TRBV5-1 to TRBJ2-3; the match to TRBD2 covers 10 bases. The CDR3 is 17 residues long. The germline CDR1 and CDR2 sequences are SGHRS and YFSETQ. The V and J ends lost 0 bases and 2 bases, in that order; junction bases with no gene match: 6.